One T cell receptor (beta chain) is described in this entry. The authors' processing: From reference gene primer amplification, estimates of nucleated cell counts were derived. TCRdb's table, derived via immunoSEQ multiplex PCR, lists solely in-frame clones and lacks some. V and J calls and clone size are given by that table; D and trimming were obtained from the DNA. The sample contains about 89,000 clones, about nine tenths of which appear only once. This entry is derived from a study of blood T cell repertoires in COVID-19. Study as a whole: The United States, Italy and Spain provided the acute and convalescent COVID-19 samples. PBMCs, B-cell-depleted T cells, or T cells provided the cDNA or gDNA that made up the material.

The CDR3 has 13 amino acids. Trimming cost V 5 bases and J 7 bases; bases outside gene matches: 2. The chain uses TRBV12-3 or TRBV12-4 and TRBJ2-1; 10 nucleotides match TRBD1. Sequencing was done on a sample of peripheral blood. The sequence was obtained from a male donor with acute or convalescent COVID-19. This CDR3 reads CASSTGQGNEQFF. The CDR3 DNA reads TGTGCCAGCAGTACGGGACAGGGGAATGAGCAGTTCTTC.